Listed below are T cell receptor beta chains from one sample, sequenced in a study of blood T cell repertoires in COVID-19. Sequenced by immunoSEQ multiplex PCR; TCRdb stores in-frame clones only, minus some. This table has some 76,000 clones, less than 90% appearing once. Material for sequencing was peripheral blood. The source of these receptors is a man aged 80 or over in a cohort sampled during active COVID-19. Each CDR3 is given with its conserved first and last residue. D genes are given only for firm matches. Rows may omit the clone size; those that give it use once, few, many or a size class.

CASSPPSPPSGGYTWGEQFF | TGTGCCAGCTCACCGCCCTCACCCCCTAGCGGGGGGTATACATGGGGTGAGCAGTTCTTC | TRBD2 | TRBV18 | - | TRBJ2-1 | 20
CASSPPMDKQETQYF | TGTGCCAGCTCACCACCAATGGACAAACAAGAGACCCAGTACTTC | - | TRBV18 | - | TRBJ2-5 | 15
CASSPRSGLAGTDTQYF | TGTGCCAGCAGCCCCCGCTCGGGTCTAGCGGGCACAGATACGCAGTATTTT | TRBD2 | TRBV7-3 | - | TRBJ2-3 | 17
CASSLRTGINQPQHF | TGTGCCAGCAGCCTTAGGACTGGAATTAATCAGCCCCAGCATTTT | - | TRBV3-1/TRBV3-2 | - | TRBJ1-5 | 15
CASSSKTEAFF | TGTGCCAGCAGCTCCAAAACTGAAGCTTTCTTT | - | TRBV7-8 | - | TRBJ1-1 | 11
CASSSDREVAYNSPLHF | TGTGCCAGCAGCTCAGACAGGGAGGTCGCCTATAATTCACCCCTCCACTTT | TRBD1 | TRBV5-6 | - | TRBJ1-6 | 17
CASSRQGFGNTIYF | TGTGCCAGCAGTCGACAGGGGTTCGGAAACACCATATATTTT | TRBD1 | TRBV27 | - | TRBJ1-3 | 14
CASRNQGADTQYF | TGCGCCAGCAGGAACCAGGGGGCAGATACGCAGTATTTT | TRBD1 | TRBV5-1 | - | TRBJ2-3 | 13
CASSLSGGSYNEQFF | TGTGCCAGCAGCCTTAGCGGGGGGTCGTACAATGAGCAGTTCTTC | TRBD2 | TRBV7-9 | - | TRBJ2-1 | 15
CASSQDLGTASGANVLTF | TGCGCCAGCAGCCAAGATCTTGGGACAGCCTCTGGGGCCAACGTCCTGACTTTC | TRBD1 | TRBV4-3 | - | TRBJ2-6 | 18
CASSLTAGGKPQHF | TGCGCCAGCAGCTTGACGGCAGGGGGCAAGCCCCAGCATTTT | TRBD1 | TRBV5-1 | - | TRBJ1-5 | 14
CASSRTGDYGYTF | TGCGCCAGCAGCCGGACAGGGGACTATGGCTACACCTTC | TRBD1 | TRBV5-1 | - | TRBJ1-2 | 13
CASSFLTAGTGELFF | TGTGCCAGCAGCTTCCTCACAGCGGGAACCGGGGAGCTGTTTTTT | TRBD2 | TRBV7-9 | few | TRBJ2-2 | 15
CSASSGVDSPLHF | TGCAGTGCTAGTAGCGGGGTTGATTCACCCCTCCACTTT | - | TRBV20-1 | - | TRBJ1-6 | 13
CASSVGAVPHYNEQFF | TGTGCCAGCAGCGTAGGGGCCGTCCCCCACTACAATGAGCAGTTCTTC | - | TRBV9 | - | TRBJ2-1 | 16
CASSFSGTLHNEQFF | TGTGCCAGCAGCTTCTCCGGGACACTCCACAATGAGCAGTTCTTC | - | TRBV5-6 | few | TRBJ2-1 | 15
CASSLTGDTEAFF | TGTGCCAGCAGTTTGACAGGGGACACTGAAGCTTTCTTT | TRBD1 | TRBV5-5 | - | TRBJ1-1 | 13
CASSYDRGYGYTF | TGTGCCAGCAGCTACGACAGGGGGTACGGCTACACCTTC | TRBD1 | TRBV7-9 | few | TRBJ1-2 | 13
CASSHIDRGIRNTEAFF | TGCGCCAGCAGTCATATAGACAGGGGTATAAGGAACACTGAAGCTTTCTTT | TRBD1 | TRBV10-1 | - | TRBJ1-1 | 17
CAIRAGTGENYGYTF | TGTGCCATCAGAGCGGGGACAGGGGAAAACTATGGCTACACCTTC | TRBD1 | TRBV10-3 | - | TRBJ1-2 | 15
CASSKLAGGTGELFF | TGTGCCAGCAGCAAACTAGCGGGGGGTACCGGGGAGCTGTTTTTT | TRBD2 | TRBV7-3 | - | TRBJ2-2 | 15
CASSPAQGPRQPQHF | TGTGCCAGCAGCCCCGCCCAGGGGCCGCGACAGCCCCAGCATTTT | - | TRBV7-2 | - | TRBJ1-5 | 15
CASSEIQNTEAFF | TGTGCCAGCAGTGAAATACAGAACACTGAAGCTTTCTTT | - | TRBV6-1 | - | TRBJ1-1 | 13
CASTRWLGRGAYEQYF | TGTGCCAGCACCCGGTGGTTGGGGCGGGGGGCTTACGAGCAGTACTTC | TRBD2 | TRBV7-6 | - | TRBJ2-7 | 16
CAISDGGEHFGAFF | TGTGCCATCAGTGATGGGGGGGAACATTTTGGAGCTTTCTTT | - | TRBV10-3 | once | TRBJ1-1 | 14
CASAPLMGADTQYF | TGTGCCAGCGCACCACTAATGGGGGCGGATACGCAGTATTTT | - | TRBV9 | - | TRBJ2-3 | 14
CASSPQFEGTDTQYF | TGTGCCAGCAGCCCTCAGTTTGAGGGCACAGATACGCAGTATTTT | - | TRBV4-2 | - | TRBJ2-3 | 15
CASSDSAGGPGGELFF | TGTGCCAGCAGTGACTCGGCGGGGGGGCCCGGCGGGGAGCTGTTTTTT | TRBD2 | TRBV6-4 | - | TRBJ2-2 | 16
CASSLATGLRKFF | TGTGCCAGCAGCTTGGCCACAGGGCTACGGAAGTTCTTC | - | TRBV5-4 | - | TRBJ2-1 | 13
CSVVGTGWETQYF | TGCAGCGTTGTGGGGACAGGGTGGGAGACCCAGTACTTC | TRBD1 | TRBV29-1 | once | TRBJ2-5 | 13
CSVPGLAGGLEQFF | TGCAGCGTTCCTGGGCTAGCGGGGGGACTTGAGCAGTTCTTC | TRBD2 | TRBV29-1 | - | TRBJ2-1 | 14
CASSSQNYGYTF | TGTGCCAGCTCATCTCAGAACTATGGCTACACCTTC | - | TRBV18 | - | TRBJ1-2 | 12
CAISESGQENYGYTF | TGTGCCATCAGTGAGTCTGGACAAGAAAACTATGGCTACACCTTC | - | TRBV10-3 | - | TRBJ1-2 | 15
CSVEFGSRYTF | TGCAGCGTTGAATTTGGGAGCCGCTACACCTTC | - | TRBV29-1 | once | TRBJ1-2 | 11
CASSLETGLGTEAFF | TGTGCCAGCAGCTTAGAGACAGGTTTGGGCACTGAAGCTTTCTTT | - | TRBV7-2 | - | TRBJ1-1 | 15
CSAWTPGLAGGLSPYNEQFF | TGCAGCGCCTGGACTCCTGGACTAGCGGGGGGACTGTCTCCCTACAATGAGCAGTTCTTC | TRBD2 | TRBV29-1 | - | TRBJ2-1 | 20
CASNYQGEDGYTF | TGTGCCAGCAATTACCAGGGGGAGGATGGCTACACCTTC | TRBD1 | TRBV6-6 | - | TRBJ1-2 | 13
CASSLAGSPYNEQFF | TGCGCCAGCAGCTTGGCAGGGTCCCCCTACAATGAGCAGTTCTTC | - | TRBV5-1 | - | TRBJ2-1 | 15
CATSRDRGLNTEAFF | TGTGCCACCAGCAGAGACCGGGGTTTGAACACTGAAGCTTTCTTT | - | TRBV15 | few | TRBJ1-1 | 15
CASSIGESYTGELFF | TGTGCCAGTAGTATAGGAGAATCCTACACCGGGGAGCTGTTTTTT | - | TRBV19 | - | TRBJ2-2 | 15
CASSARLAGGVGDTDTQYF | TGCGCCAGCAGCGCGCGACTAGCGGGGGGAGTGGGGGATACAGATACGCAGTATTTT | TRBD2 | TRBV5-1 | - | TRBJ2-3 | 19
CASSRPDIGDYGYTF | TGTGCCAGTAGTAGGCCCGACATCGGGGACTATGGCTACACCTTC | - | TRBV19 | - | TRBJ1-2 | 15
CASSLGRTGQETQYF | TGTGCCAGCAGCTTAGGGCGGACGGGACAAGAGACCCAGTACTTC | - | TRBV11-2 | - | TRBJ2-5 | 15
CASRLTGVFDTEAFF | TGTGCCAGCAGACTGACAGGGGTATTCGACACTGAAGCTTTCTTT | TRBD1 | TRBV6-5 | - | TRBJ1-1 | 15
CASSRRTGRGELFF | TGTGCCAGCAGCCGACGGACAGGCCGCGGGGAGCTGTTTTTT | TRBD1 | TRBV6-2/TRBV6-3 | - | TRBJ2-2 | 14
CASSNGGDTGELFF | TGCGCCAGTTCAAACGGCGGCGACACCGGGGAGCTGTTTTTT | - | TRBV5-1 | - | TRBJ2-2 | 14
CASSLGDRGLYGYTF | TGCGCCAGCAGCTTGGGAGACAGGGGGCTCTATGGCTACACCTTC | TRBD1 | TRBV5-1 | - | TRBJ1-2 | 15
CASSEVGQHSGNTIYF | TGTGCCAGCAGTGAAGTTGGACAGCACTCTGGAAACACCATATATTTT | - | TRBV6-1 | - | TRBJ1-3 | 16
CASSERRYTEAFF | TGTGCCAGCAGTGAACGGCGGTACACTGAAGCTTTCTTT | - | TRBV2 | - | TRBJ1-1 | 13
CAISDVGGTGELFF | TGTGCCATCAGTGATGTGGGGGGCACCGGGGAGCTGTTTTTT | - | TRBV10-3 | - | TRBJ2-2 | 14
CASSGGGYQETQYF | TGTGCCAGCAGTGGAGGAGGGTACCAAGAGACCCAGTACTTC | - | TRBV2 | - | TRBJ2-5 | 14
CASSWRSTDTQYF | TGTGCCAGCAGCTGGAGGAGCACAGATACGCAGTATTTT | - | TRBV5-6 | - | TRBJ2-3 | 13
CASSLNRGGAFF | TGCGCCAGCAGCTTGAACCGGGGGGGAGCTTTCTTT | - | TRBV5-1 | - | TRBJ1-1 | 12
CASSLRTDQNIQYF | TGTGCCAGCAGCTTGAGGACAGACCAAAACATTCAGTACTTC | - | TRBV5-4 | - | TRBJ2-4 | 14
CASSLAGAGDSNTQYF | TGTGCCAGCAGCTTAGCAGGAGCGGGGGACTCGAATACGCAGTATTTT | TRBD2 | TRBV7-8 | - | TRBJ2-3 | 16